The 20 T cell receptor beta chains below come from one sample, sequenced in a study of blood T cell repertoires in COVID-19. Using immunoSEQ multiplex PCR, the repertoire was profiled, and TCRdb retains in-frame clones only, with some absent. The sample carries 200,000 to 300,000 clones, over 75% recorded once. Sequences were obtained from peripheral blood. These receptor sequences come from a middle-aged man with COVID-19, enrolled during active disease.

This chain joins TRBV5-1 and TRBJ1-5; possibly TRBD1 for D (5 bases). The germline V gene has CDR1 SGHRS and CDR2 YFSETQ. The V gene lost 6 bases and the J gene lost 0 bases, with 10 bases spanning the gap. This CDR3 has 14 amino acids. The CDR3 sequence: CASTDRNSNQPQHF. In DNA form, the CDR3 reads TGCGCCAGCACCGACAGAAATAGCAATCAGCCCCAGCATTTT.

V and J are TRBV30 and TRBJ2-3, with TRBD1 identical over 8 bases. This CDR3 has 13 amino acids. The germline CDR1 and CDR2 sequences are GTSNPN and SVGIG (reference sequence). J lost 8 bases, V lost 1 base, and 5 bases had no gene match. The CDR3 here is CAWSAQGAGTQYF. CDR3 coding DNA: TGTGCCTGGAGTGCTCAGGGGGCGGGTACGCAGTATTTT.

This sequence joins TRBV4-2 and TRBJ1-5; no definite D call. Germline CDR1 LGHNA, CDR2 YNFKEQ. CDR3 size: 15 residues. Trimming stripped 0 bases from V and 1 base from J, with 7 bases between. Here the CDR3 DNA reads TGTGCCAGCAGCCAAGAGAGAGGCAGCAATCAGCCCCAGCATTTT. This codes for CASSQERGSNQPQHF.

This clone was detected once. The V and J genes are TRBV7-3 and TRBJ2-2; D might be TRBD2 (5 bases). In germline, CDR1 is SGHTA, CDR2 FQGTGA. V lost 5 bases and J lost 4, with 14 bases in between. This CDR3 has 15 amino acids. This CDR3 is CASSPSSWSTGELFF. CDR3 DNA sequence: TGTGCCAGCAGCCCATCTAGCTGGAGCACCGGGGAGCTGTTTTTT.

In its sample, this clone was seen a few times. CDR3 coding DNA: TGCAGCGTGAGACAGGTGCCGAACACTGAAGCTTTCTTT. Protein sequence: CSVRQVPNTEAFF. The gene calls are TRBV29-1 and TRBJ1-1; possible D gene TRBD1, 6 bases. The CDR3 is 13 amino acids. CDR1 is SQVTM, CDR2 ANQGSEA, per germline. V lost 6 bases, J lost 1 base, and 12 bases lay in between. Using reference TRBV29-1 and TRBJ1-1 for the parts outside the CDR3, the full variable domain is SAVISQKPSRDICQRGTSLTIQCQVDSQVTMMFWYRQQPGQSLTLIATANQGSEATYESGFVIDKFPISRPNLTFSTLTVSNMSPEDSSIYLCSVRQVPNTEAFFGQGTRLTVV.

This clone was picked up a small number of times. The CDR3 here is CASSSPTSGEDEQFF. CDR3 in DNA: TGTGCCAGCAGCTCCCCGACTAGCGGGGAGGATGAGCAGTTCTTC. The chain links TRBV5-4 to TRBJ2-1, with 11 bases aligning to TRBD2. The CDR3 loop spans 15 amino acids. The germline CDR1 and CDR2 sequences are SGHNT and YYREEE (reference sequence). Trimming cost V 3 bases and J 8 bases; bases outside gene matches: 7.

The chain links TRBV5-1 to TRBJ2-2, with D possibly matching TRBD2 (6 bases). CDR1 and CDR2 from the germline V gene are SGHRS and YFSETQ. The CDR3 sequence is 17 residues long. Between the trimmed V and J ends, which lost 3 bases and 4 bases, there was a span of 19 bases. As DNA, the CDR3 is TGCGCCAGCAGCTGGGATCGACTAGAATTGAGCACCGGGGAGCTGTTTTTT. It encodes CASSWDRLELSTGELFF.

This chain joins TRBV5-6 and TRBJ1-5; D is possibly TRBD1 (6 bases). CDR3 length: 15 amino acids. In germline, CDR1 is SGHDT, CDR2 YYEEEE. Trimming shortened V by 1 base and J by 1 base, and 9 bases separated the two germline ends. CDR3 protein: CASSLRGASNQPQHF. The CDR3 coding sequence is TGTGCCAGCAGCTTGCGGGGGGCGAGCAATCAGCCCCAGCATTTT.

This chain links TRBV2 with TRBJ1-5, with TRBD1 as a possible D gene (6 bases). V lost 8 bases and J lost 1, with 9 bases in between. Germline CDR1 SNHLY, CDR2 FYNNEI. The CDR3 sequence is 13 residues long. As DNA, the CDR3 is TGTGCCAGCTCTACAGGGAGCAATCAGCCCCAGCATTTT. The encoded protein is CASSTGSNQPQHF.

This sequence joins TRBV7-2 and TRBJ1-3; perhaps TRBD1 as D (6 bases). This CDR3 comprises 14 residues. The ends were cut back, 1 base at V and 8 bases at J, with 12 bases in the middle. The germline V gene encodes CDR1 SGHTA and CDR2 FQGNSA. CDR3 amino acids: CASSLDRARDTIYF. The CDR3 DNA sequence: TGTGCCAGCAGCTTAGACAGGGCCAGAGACACCATATATTTT.

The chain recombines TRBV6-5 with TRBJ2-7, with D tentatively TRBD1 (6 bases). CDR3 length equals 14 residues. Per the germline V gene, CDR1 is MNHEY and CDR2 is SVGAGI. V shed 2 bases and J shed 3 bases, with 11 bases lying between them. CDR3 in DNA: TGTGCCAGCAGTTACCAAGACAGGTACTACGAGCAGTACTTC. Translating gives CASSYQDRYYEQYF.

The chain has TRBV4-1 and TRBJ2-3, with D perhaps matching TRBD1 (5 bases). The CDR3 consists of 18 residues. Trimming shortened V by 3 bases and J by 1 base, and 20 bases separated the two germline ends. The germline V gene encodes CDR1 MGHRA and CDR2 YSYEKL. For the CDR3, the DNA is TGCGCCAGCAGCCAGGCCGCCCTCAGGGTTTCCCGCACAGATACGCAGTATTTT. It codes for CASSQAALRVSRTDTQYF.

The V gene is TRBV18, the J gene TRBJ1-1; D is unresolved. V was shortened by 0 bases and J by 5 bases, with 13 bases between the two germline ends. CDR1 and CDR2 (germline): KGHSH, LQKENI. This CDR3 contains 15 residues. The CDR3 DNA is TGTGCCAGCTCACCACCGGGCTCCCAAGGAACTGAAGCTTTCTTT. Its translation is CASSPPGSQGTEAFF.

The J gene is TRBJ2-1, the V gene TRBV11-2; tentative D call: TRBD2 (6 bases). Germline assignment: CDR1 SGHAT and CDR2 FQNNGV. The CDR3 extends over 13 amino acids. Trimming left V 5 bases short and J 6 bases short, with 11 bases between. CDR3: CASSTDYSNEQFF. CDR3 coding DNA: TGTGCCAGCAGCACGGACTACTCCAATGAGCAGTTCTTC.

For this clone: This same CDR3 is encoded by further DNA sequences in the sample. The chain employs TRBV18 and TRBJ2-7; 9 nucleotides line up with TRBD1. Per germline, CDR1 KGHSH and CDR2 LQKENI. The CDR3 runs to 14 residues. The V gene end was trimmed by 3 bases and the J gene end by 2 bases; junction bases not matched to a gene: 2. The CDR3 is CASSPGTGTYEQYF. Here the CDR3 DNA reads TGTGCCAGCTCACCTGGGACAGGGACCTACGAGCAGTACTTC.

The DNA of the CDR3 is TGTGCCAGCAGCTTAGGACACAGGGTAGCCAATCAGCCCCAGCATTTT. Amino acids: CASSLGHRVANQPQHF. The rearrangement links TRBV7-8 to TRBJ1-5; weak D call: TRBD1 (6 bases). The CDR3 covers 16 residues. The V gene's germline CDR1 is SGHVS and CDR2 FQNEAQ. Trimming left V 1 base short and J 3 bases short, with 13 bases between.

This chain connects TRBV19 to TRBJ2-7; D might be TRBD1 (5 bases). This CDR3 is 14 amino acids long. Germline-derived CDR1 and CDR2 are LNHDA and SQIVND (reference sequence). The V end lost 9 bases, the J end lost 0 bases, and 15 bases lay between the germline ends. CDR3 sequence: CASKQVPSSYEQYF. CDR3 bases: TGTGCCAGCAAACAGGTCCCAAGCTCCTACGAGCAGTACTTC.

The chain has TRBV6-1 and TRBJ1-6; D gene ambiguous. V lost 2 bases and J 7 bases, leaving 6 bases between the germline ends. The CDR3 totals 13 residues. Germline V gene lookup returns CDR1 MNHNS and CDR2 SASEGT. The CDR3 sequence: CASSEFQNSPLHF. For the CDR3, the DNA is TGTGCCAGCAGTGAATTTCAGAATTCACCCCTCCACTTT.

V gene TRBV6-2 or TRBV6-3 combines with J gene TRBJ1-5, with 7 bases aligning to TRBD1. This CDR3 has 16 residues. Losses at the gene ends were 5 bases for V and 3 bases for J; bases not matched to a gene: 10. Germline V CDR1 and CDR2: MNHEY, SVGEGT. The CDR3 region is CASSLTGDRVNQPQHF. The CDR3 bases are TGTGCCAGCAGTCTTACAGGTGACAGGGTCAATCAGCCCCAGCATTTT.

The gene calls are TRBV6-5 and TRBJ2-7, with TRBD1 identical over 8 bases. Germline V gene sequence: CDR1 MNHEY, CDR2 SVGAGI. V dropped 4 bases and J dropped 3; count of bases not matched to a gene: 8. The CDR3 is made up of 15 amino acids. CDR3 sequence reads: CASSSRRDRRYEQYF. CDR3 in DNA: TGTGCCAGCAGTTCACGCCGGGACAGGCGCTACGAGCAGTACTTC.